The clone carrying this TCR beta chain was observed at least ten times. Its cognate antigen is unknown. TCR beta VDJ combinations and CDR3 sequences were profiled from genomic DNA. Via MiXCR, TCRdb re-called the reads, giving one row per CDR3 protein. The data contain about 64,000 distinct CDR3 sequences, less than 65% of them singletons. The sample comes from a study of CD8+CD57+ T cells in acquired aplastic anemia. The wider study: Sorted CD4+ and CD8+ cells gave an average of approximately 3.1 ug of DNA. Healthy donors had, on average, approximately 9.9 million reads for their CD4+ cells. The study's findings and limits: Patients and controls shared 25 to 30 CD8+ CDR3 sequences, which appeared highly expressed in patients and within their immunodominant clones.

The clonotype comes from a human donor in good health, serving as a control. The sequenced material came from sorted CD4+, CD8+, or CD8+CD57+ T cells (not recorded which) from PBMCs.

The CDR3 DNA follows: TGCGCCAGCAGCTTGTCGACAGGAATTACCGAAGCTTTCTTT. This codes for CASSLSTGITEAFF. The chain has TRBV5-1 and TRBJ1-1, with D perhaps matching TRBD1 (6 bases). Trimming pared 1 base from V and 8 bases from J, leaving 15 bases between. The CDR3 runs 14 residues. Germline V lookup: CDR1 SGHRS, CDR2 YFSETQ. Supplemented by reference TRBV5-1 and TRBJ1-1, the full variable domain reads KAGVTQTPRYLIKTRGQQVTLSCSPISGHRSVSWYQQTPGQGLQFLFEYFSETQRNKGNFPGRFSGRQFSNSRSEMNVSTLELGDSALYLCASSLSTGITEAFFGQGTRLTVV.